This TCR beta chain was observed in a study of early T cells in non-severe SARS-CoV-2 infection. Overall study context: Sequencing targeted bulk RNA from unsorted whole blood, leaving chains unpaired.

Relative to its sample, this clonotype is medium-sized. Antigen: not known. The V end was cut by 2 bases, the J end by 1 base, with 5 bases between. The CDR3 is made up of 13 amino acids. The germline CDR1 and CDR2 sequences are SGHAT and FQNNGV. Study results and limitations: Comparison of clonotypes with VDJdb favored anti-spike CD8 responses while missing private and CD4 specificities.

Researchers attached unique molecular identifiers to individual cDNA molecules. TCRdb passed the 5' RACE reads through MiXCR, listing each CDR3 protein once. The sample carries roughly 26,000 distinct CDR3 sequences, more than 4.5% recorded once. The V and J genes are TRBV11-2 and TRBJ2-5; no reliable D call. The sequence derives from an adult who was a healthcare worker with PCR-confirmed SARS-CoV-2 infection or an uninfected control (not recorded which). Sequenced material: whole blood. In nucleotides, the CDR3 is TGTGCCAGCAGCTTATGGGGCCAAGAGACCCAGTACTTC. Translating gives CASSLWGQETQYF.